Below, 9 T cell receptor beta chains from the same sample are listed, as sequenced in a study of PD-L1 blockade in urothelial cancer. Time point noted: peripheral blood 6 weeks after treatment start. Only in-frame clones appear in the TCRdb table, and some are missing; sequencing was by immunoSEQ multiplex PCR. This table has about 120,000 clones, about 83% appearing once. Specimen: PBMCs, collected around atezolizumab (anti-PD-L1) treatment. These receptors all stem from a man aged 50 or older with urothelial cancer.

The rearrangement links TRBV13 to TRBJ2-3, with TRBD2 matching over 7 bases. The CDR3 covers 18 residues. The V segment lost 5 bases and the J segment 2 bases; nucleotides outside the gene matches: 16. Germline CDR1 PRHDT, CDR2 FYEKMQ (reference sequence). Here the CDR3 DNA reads TGTGCCAGCAGCCTCAAGGCCAAGAGCGGGATAAACACAGATACGCAGTATTTT. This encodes CASSLKAKSGINTDTQYF.

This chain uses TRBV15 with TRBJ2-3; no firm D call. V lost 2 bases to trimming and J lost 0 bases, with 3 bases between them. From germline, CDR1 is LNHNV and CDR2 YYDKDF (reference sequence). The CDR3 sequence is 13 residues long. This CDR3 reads CATSRRSTDTQYF. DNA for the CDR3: TGTGCCACCAGCAGACGTAGCACAGATACGCAGTATTTT.

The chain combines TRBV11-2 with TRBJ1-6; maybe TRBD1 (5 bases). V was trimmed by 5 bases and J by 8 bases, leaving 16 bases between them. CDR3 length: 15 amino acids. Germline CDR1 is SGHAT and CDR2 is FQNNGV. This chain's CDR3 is CASSAPLGGYSPLHF. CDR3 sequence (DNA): TGTGCCAGCAGCGCTCCACTTGGGGGGTATTCACCCCTCCACTTT.

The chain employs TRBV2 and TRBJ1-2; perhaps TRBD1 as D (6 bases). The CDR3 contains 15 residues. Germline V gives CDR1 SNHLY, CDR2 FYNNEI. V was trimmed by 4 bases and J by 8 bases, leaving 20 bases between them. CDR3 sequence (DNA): TGTGCCAGCAGTGTCCCAGGGGATCGTGGAAGGGGCTACACCTTC. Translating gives CASSVPGDRGRGYTF. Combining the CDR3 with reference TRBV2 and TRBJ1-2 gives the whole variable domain EPEVTQTPSHQVTQMGQEVILRCVPISNHLYFYWYRQILGQKVEFLVSFYNNEISEKSEIFDDQFSVERPDGSNFTLKIRSTKLEDSAMYFCASSVPGDRGRGYTFGSGTRLTVV.

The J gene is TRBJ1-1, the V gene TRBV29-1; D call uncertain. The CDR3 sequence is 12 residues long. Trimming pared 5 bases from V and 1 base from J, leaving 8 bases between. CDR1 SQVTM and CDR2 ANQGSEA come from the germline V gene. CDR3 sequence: CSVTVQNTEAFF. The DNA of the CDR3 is TGCAGCGTTACAGTCCAGAACACTGAAGCTTTCTTT.

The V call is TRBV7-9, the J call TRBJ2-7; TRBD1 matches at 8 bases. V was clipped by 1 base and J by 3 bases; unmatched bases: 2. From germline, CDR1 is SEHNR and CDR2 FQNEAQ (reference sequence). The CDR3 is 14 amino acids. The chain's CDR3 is CASSLGDRYYEQYF. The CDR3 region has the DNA TGTGCCAGCAGCTTAGGGGACAGGTACTACGAGCAGTACTTC.

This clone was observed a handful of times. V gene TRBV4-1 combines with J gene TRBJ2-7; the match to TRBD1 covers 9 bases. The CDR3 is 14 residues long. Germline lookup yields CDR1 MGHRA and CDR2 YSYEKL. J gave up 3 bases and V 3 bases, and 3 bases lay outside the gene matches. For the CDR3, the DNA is TGCGCCAGCAGCCAGGGGACAGGGTACTACGAGCAGTACTTC. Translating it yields CASSQGTGYYEQYF.

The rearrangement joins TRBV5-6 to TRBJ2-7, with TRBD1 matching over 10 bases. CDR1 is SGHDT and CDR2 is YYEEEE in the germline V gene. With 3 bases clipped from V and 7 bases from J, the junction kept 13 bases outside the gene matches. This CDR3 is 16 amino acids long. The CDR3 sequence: CASSWGVRMGQGEQYF. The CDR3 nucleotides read TGTGCCAGCAGCTGGGGAGTGCGGATGGGACAGGGGGAGCAGTACTTC.

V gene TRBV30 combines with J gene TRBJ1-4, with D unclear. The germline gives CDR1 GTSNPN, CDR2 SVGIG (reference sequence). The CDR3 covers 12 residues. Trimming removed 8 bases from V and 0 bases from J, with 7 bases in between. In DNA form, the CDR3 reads TGTGCCAGCTTTGCAACTAATGAAAAACTGTTTTTT. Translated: CASFATNEKLFF.